This TCR beta chain was identified in a study of cytomegalovirus exposure and HLA in healthy donors. Study background: In a later analysis, it was reported that the 110 or so validation repertoires had been produced on the same platform as the 666 repertoires belonging to the first cohort.

Generated by immunoSEQ multiplex PCR, the TCRdb table keeps only in-frame clones and is missing some. The sample has around 150,000 clones, about 89% seen once; the top ten hold 3.3%. The germline V and J ends were trimmed by 1 base and 2 bases, with 14 bases remaining between them. Germline loops: CDR1 LGHNA, CDR2 YSLEER. The CDR3 totals 17 residues. A single count supports this clone. Sequenced input: PBMCs. The chain combines TRBV4-3 with TRBJ2-2; D possibly corresponds to TRBD1 (6 bases). The source of this sequence is a woman under 30 in good health and CMV-seropositive. The CDR3 DNA follows: TGCGCCAGCAGCCAAGGCTCCGGGACACACAACACCGGGGAGCTGTTTTTT. This gives the protein CASSQGSGTHNTGELFF.